The 29 T cell receptor beta chains given below trace back to one sample, sequenced in a study of OX40 agonist ivuxolimab in advanced cancers. Clones were read by immunoSEQ multiplex PCR, and TCRdb kept only the in-frame ones, dropping some. The sample consists of 53,000 or so clones, approximately 84% of them appearing once. Specimen: CD4+ or CD8+ T cells sorted from blood, collected in a trial of the OX40 agonist ivuxolimab. The source of these receptors is an adult with an advanced solid tumor such as melanoma, head and neck, liver or kidney cancer.

This rearrangement joins TRBV2 to TRBJ1-6; no clear D gene. CDR1 and CDR2 from the germline V gene are SNHLY and FYNNEI. V dropped 2 bases and J dropped 5 bases, with 13 bases sitting between them. This CDR3 is 16 amino acids long. The CDR3 region is CASSEWTYYHNSPLHF. For the CDR3, the DNA is TGTGCCAGCAGTGAATGGACTTATTACCATAATTCACCCCTCCACTTT.

This clone was counted once. The genes are TRBV7-9 and TRBJ1-2; no clear D. This CDR3 has 14 amino acids. Germline V CDR1 and CDR2: SEHNR, FQNEAQ (reference sequence). The V and J ends lost 0 bases and 8 bases respectively, with 13 bases between them. CDR3 sequence: CASSLAGQVRGYTF. The CDR3, as DNA: TGTGCCAGCAGCTTAGCAGGGCAGGTCAGAGGCTACACCTTC.

This clone counts as medium-sized (0.01 to 0.1%). The rearrangement links TRBV4-2 to TRBJ2-7; 7 bases are shared with TRBD2. J gave up 0 bases and V 0 bases, and 8 bases lay outside the gene matches. The CDR3 covers 17 residues. Per germline, CDR1 LGHNA and CDR2 YNFKEQ. This CDR3 reads CASSQDSSGGGSYEQYF. Here the CDR3 DNA reads TGTGCCAGCAGCCAAGATTCCTCGGGCGGGGGCTCCTACGAGCAGTACTTC.

This chain joins TRBV19 and TRBJ2-2; D is undetermined. Germline V gives CDR1 LNHDA, CDR2 SQIVND (reference sequence). CDR3 size: 16 residues. Trimming removed 1 base at V and 4 bases at J, with 13 bases between. CDR3 nucleotides: TGTGCCAGTAGTATAGCGCACCGATCGGGCACCGGGGAGCTGTTTTTT. Protein sequence: CASSIAHRSGTGELFF.

The genes are TRBV7-9 and TRBJ1-1; the D gene is possibly TRBD1 (6 bases). Germline V gene data show CDR1 as SEHNR and CDR2 as FQNEAQ (reference sequence). Trimming pared 1 base from V and 1 base from J, leaving 7 bases between. The CDR3 runs to 14 residues. CDR3 residues: CASSLGGGNTEAFF. In DNA form, the CDR3 reads TGTGCCAGCAGCTTAGGAGGGGGGAACACTGAAGCTTTCTTT. The variable domain in full, completed from reference TRBV7-9 and TRBJ1-1, reads DTGVSQNPRHKITKRGQNVTFRCDPISEHNRLYWYRQTLGQGPEFLTYFQNEAQLEKSRLLSDRFSAERPKGSFSTLEIQRTEQGDSAMYLCASSLGGGNTEAFFGQGTRLTVV.

V and J are TRBV5-1 and TRBJ2-3; the match to TRBD2 covers 9 bases. Trimming removed 1 base from V and 3 bases from J; junction bases left unmatched: 9. Per germline, CDR1 SGHRS and CDR2 YFSETQ. This CDR3 comprises 17 residues. The chain's CDR3 is CASSLMAAGGATDTQYF. In DNA form, the CDR3 reads TGCGCCAGCAGCTTGATGGCAGCGGGAGGTGCTACAGATACGCAGTATTTT.

The chain recombines TRBV5-5 with TRBJ1-1, with D unclear. Germline V CDR1 and CDR2: SGHKS, YYEKEE (reference sequence). V lost 1 base, J lost 0 bases, and 10 bases lay in between. This CDR3 is 15 amino acids long. CDR3 in DNA: TGTGCCAGCAGCTTGTCGGTAGTAATGAACACTGAAGCTTTCTTT. The encoded protein is CASSLSVVMNTEAFF.

This clone was observed once. This chain connects TRBV7-7 to TRBJ1-1, with D tentatively TRBD1 (6 bases). Trimming removed 5 bases at V and 0 bases at J, with 13 bases between. CDR1 and CDR2 (germline): SSHAT, FNYEAQ (reference sequence). CDR3 size: 15 residues. The CDR3 loop reads CASSVGGGMNTEAFF. CDR3 coding DNA: TGTGCCAGCAGCGTAGGGGGGGGCATGAACACTGAAGCTTTCTTT.

The J gene is TRBJ2-2, the V gene TRBV11-2, with D possibly being TRBD2 (6 bases). Germline CDR1 SGHAT, CDR2 FQNNGV. The CDR3 covers 14 residues. V shed 3 bases and J shed 3 bases, with 8 bases lying between them. The CDR3 DNA reads as TGTGCCAGCAGCTTTTCGGGAGACACCGGGGAGCTGTTTTTT. Translation gives CASSFSGDTGELFF.

In its sample, this clone was seen once. CDR3 DNA: TGCGCCAGCAGCCAAGATGGGACTAGCGGGAGGGCGGAGTTCTTC. Encoded protein: CASSQDGTSGRAEFF. The chain couples TRBV4-1 to TRBJ2-1, with TRBD2 matching 16 bases. CDR1 MGHRA and CDR2 YSYEKL come from the germline V gene. The CDR3 has 15 amino acids. The V and J ends lost 0 bases and 14 bases, in that order; junction bases with no gene match: 4.

V and J are TRBV6-1 and TRBJ2-7, with TRBD2 matching 13 bases. The CDR3 covers 15 residues. Trimming at V came to 5 bases and at J to 4 bases, leaving 5 bases not matched to a gene. Germline V gene sequence: CDR1 MNHNS, CDR2 SASEGT. This CDR3 reads CASSSWTSGRYEQYF. The CDR3 coding sequence is TGTGCCAGCAGTTCTTGGACTAGCGGGAGATACGAGCAGTACTTC.

The CDR3 DNA reads as TGTGCCAGCAGTGGAGGGGTCGGGGAGACCCAGTACTTC. Encoded protein: CASSGGVGETQYF. The chain combines TRBV6-6 with TRBJ2-5; a possible D gene is TRBD2 (6 bases). This CDR3 region has 13 residues. V lost 5 bases and J 5 bases, leaving 12 bases between the germline ends. Germline CDR1 MNHNY, CDR2 SVGAGI (reference sequence).

This clone came up once. The J gene is TRBJ2-5, the V gene TRBV5-1; the D gene is possibly TRBD2 (6 bases). This CDR3 contains 14 residues. Germline V lookup: CDR1 SGHRS, CDR2 YFSETQ. V dropped 4 bases and J dropped 5 bases, with 15 bases sitting between them. The CDR3 spells CASSPKGGGETQYF. CDR3 coding DNA: TGCGCCAGCAGCCCGAAGGGCGGAGGGGAGACCCAGTACTTC.

This sequence joins TRBV19 and TRBJ2-7; D is unresolved. Per the germline V gene, CDR1 is LNHDA and CDR2 is SQIVND (reference sequence). CDR3 length: 15 amino acids. Trimming stripped 5 bases from V and 3 bases from J, with 17 bases between. The CDR3 loop reads CASSPLDAEHYEQYF. CDR3 in DNA: TGTGCCAGTAGTCCCCTGGACGCCGAGCACTACGAGCAGTACTTC.

The chain uses TRBV6-1 and TRBJ1-3; 8 nucleotides align to TRBD1. Looked up from germline, CDR1 is MNHNS and CDR2 is SASEGT. Trimming at V came to 0 bases and at J to 15 bases, leaving 4 bases not matched to a gene. This CDR3 is built from 12 residues. CDR3 protein: CASSEADRGSYF. The CDR3 DNA follows: TGTGCCAGCAGTGAAGCCGACAGGGGTTCATATTTT.

Written as DNA, the CDR3 is TGTGCCAGCAGTTCTAAGGGGGCCACCGGGGAGCTGTTTTTT. This gives the protein CASSSKGATGELFF. This chain joins TRBV7-9 and TRBJ2-2; 7 positions agree with TRBD1. The CDR3 length is 14 residues. V lost 6 bases to trimming and J lost 4 bases; unmatched junction nucleotides: 5. The V gene's germline CDR1 is SEHNR and CDR2 FQNEAQ (reference sequence).

The chain couples TRBV7-2 to TRBJ2-3; tentative D call: TRBD2 (6 bases). Trimming cost V 0 bases and J 0 bases, with 7 bases left between them. Looked up from germline, CDR1 is SGHTA and CDR2 is FQGNSA. The CDR3 has 15 residues. CDR3 sequence reads: CASSLAAGSTDTQYF. The CDR3 coding sequence is TGTGCCAGCAGCTTAGCTGCGGGGAGCACAGATACGCAGTATTTT.

The CDR3 is CASSQRKTSGSTDTQYF. The CDR3 nucleotides read TGTGCCAGCAGCCAGAGGAAGACTAGCGGAAGCACAGATACGCAGTATTTT. V gene TRBV14 combines with J gene TRBJ2-3; 9 nucleotides agree with TRBD2. V lost 3 bases to trimming and J lost 0 bases; unmatched junction nucleotides: 7. The CDR3 sequence is 17 residues long. CDR1 is SGHDN, CDR2 FVKESK, per germline.

The rearrangement links TRBV28 to TRBJ1-2; D may be TRBD1 (5 bases). CDR3 length: 17 amino acids. Germline CDR1 reads MDHEN; CDR2 reads SYDVKM. Trimming removed 6 bases at V and 3 bases at J, with 23 bases between. CDR3 DNA sequence: TGTGCCAGCAGCTCCGGCAGACCGGGACCAAACTACTATGGCTACACCTTC. Its protein is CASSSGRPGPNYYGYTF.

V usage is TRBV28 and J usage is TRBJ1-4; tentatively, D is TRBD1 (6 bases). The germline CDR1 and CDR2 sequences are MDHEN and SYDVKM. The germline V and J ends were trimmed by 6 bases and 8 bases, with 13 bases remaining between them. The CDR3 length is 13 residues. CDR3 sequence (DNA): TGTGCCAGCAGCCCCGGGGGGCGGGAAAAACTGTTTTTT. The encoded protein is CASSPGGREKLFF.

J is TRBJ1-2 and V is TRBV11-2; D gene ambiguous. Looked up from germline, CDR1 is SGHAT and CDR2 is FQNNGV. The V and J ends lost 5 bases and 0 bases respectively, with 13 bases between them. The CDR3 has 15 residues. CDR3 coding DNA: TGTGCCAGCAGCGGAAAGACCGGTACTAACTATGGCTACACCTTC. Translating gives CASSGKTGTNYGYTF.

V gene TRBV30 combines with J gene TRBJ2-3; a possible D gene is TRBD2 (6 bases). Germline CDR1 and CDR2: GTSNPN and SVGIG (reference sequence). The CDR3 is 14 amino acids. Trimming took off 7 bases at V and 4 bases at J, with 18 bases between the two ends. The CDR3 nucleotides are TGTGCCTCCCCGGGGGAGAGCCGTCCAGATACGCAGTATTTT. It codes for CASPGESRPDTQYF. The full variable domain, rest sourced from reference TRBV30 and TRBJ2-3, is SQTIHQWPATLVQPVGSPLSLECTVEGTSNPNLYWYRQAAGRGLQLLFYSVGIGQISSEVPQNLSASRPQDRQFILSSKKLLLSDSGFYLCASPGESRPDTQYFGPGTRLTVL.

The rearrangement joins TRBV5-1 to TRBJ2-1; D is undetermined. CDR1 and CDR2 (germline): SGHRS, YFSETQ. Trimming took 4 bases from V and 6 from J, leaving 8 bases between them. This CDR3 spans 12 amino acids. The DNA for the CDR3 is TGCGCCAGCAGCCCGCCGACCAATGAGCAGTTCTTC. Residues: CASSPPTNEQFF. Complete variable domain (other parts from reference TRBV5-1 and TRBJ2-1): KAGVTQTPRYLIKTRGQQVTLSCSPISGHRSVSWYQQTPGQGLQFLFEYFSETQRNKGNFPGRFSGRQFSNSRSEMNVSTLELGDSALYLCASSPPTNEQFFGPGTRLTVL.

This chain uses TRBV29-1 with TRBJ2-3, with D tentatively TRBD2 (8 bases). The CDR3 consists of 17 residues. Germline-derived CDR1 and CDR2 are SQVTM and ANQGSEA. Trimming pared 3 bases from V and 1 base from J, leaving 20 bases between. CDR3 loop: CSVDGGAGGSGTDTQYF. The CDR3 DNA follows: TGCAGCGTTGACGGGGGGGCAGGGGGAAGTGGCACAGATACGCAGTATTTT.

This chain uses TRBV7-9 with TRBJ1-5; D gene unclear. Per the germline V gene, CDR1 is SEHNR and CDR2 is FQNEAQ (reference sequence). The V gene lost 0 bases and the J gene lost 1 base, with 13 bases spanning the gap. The CDR3 sequence is 17 residues long. CDR3 loop: CASSLALESASNQPQHF. For the CDR3, the DNA is TGTGCCAGCAGCTTAGCGCTGGAGTCAGCCAGCAATCAGCCCCAGCATTTT.

This clone has a handful of counts. In nucleotides, the CDR3 is TGTGCCAGCAGCCAGGCGCGGAGCACCATATATTTT. Residues: CASSQARSTIYF. This chain links TRBV11-2 with TRBJ1-3; D ambiguous. The V gene's germline CDR1 is SGHAT and CDR2 FQNNGV. The CDR3 loop spans 12 amino acids. V was clipped by 5 bases and J by 9 bases, with 11 bases between them.

This clone appeared once. The chain carries TRBV5-6 and TRBJ2-2; D unresolved. The CDR3 consists of 12 residues. V was shortened by 3 bases and J by 3 bases, with 3 bases between the two germline ends. Germline CDR1 reads SGHDT; CDR2 reads YYEEEE. CDR3 sequence (DNA): TGTGCCAGCAGCTCCTACACCGGGGAGCTGTTTTTT. It codes for CASSSYTGELFF. The full variable domain, in which reference TRBV5-6 and TRBJ2-2 provide the parts outside the CDR3, is DAGVTQSPTHLIKTRGQQVTLRCSPKSGHDTVSWYQQALGQGPQFIFQYYEEEERQRGNFPDRFSGHQFPNYSSELNVNALLLGDSALYLCASSSYTGELFFGEGSRLTVL.

In DNA form, the CDR3 reads TGCAGCGTCCCCCCCCCAGGAAACTCCTACAATGAGCAGTTCTTC. Its protein is CSVPPPGNSYNEQFF. The chain is built from TRBV29-1 and TRBJ2-1; D gene unclear. Germline CDR1 and CDR2: SQVTM and ANQGSEA. The V end lost 6 bases, the J end lost 0 bases, and 15 bases lay between the germline ends. The CDR3 extends over 15 amino acids.

In this sample, this clone turned up once. The chain recombines TRBV18 with TRBJ1-2; TRBD1 matches 12 bases. From germline, CDR1 is KGHSH and CDR2 LQKENI. This CDR3 spans 16 amino acids. V was pared by 1 base and J by 6 bases, with 6 bases of the junction left unmatched. This CDR3 reads CASSPLPGQGANGYTF. In nucleotides, the CDR3 is TGTGCCAGCTCACCACTCCCGGGACAGGGGGCAAATGGCTACACCTTC.